The 30 T cell receptor beta chains given below trace back to one sample, sequenced in a study of T cells in narcolepsy. The data were produced by immunoSEQ multiplex PCR, yet TCRdb's version contains in-frame clones alone and is incomplete. The repertoire holds approximately 23,000 clones, with around 85% as singletons. Material: memory (CD45RA-) CD4+ T cells from blood. The receptors come from a human donor in good health.

This clone has just one count. The chain uses TRBV10-3 and TRBJ2-5; D possibly corresponds to TRBD1 (5 bases). Trimming left V 6 bases short and J 5 bases short, with 13 bases between. Germline V gene data show CDR1 as ENHRY and CDR2 as SYGVKD. The CDR3 runs to 13 residues. The CDR3 spells CAISDRRRETQYF. In DNA, the CDR3 is TGTGCCATCAGCGACAGAAGAAGGGAGACCCAGTACTTC.

This clone appeared a few times. The chain joins TRBV4-2 to TRBJ2-7; D not resolved. Trimming pared 0 bases from V and 3 bases from J, leaving 9 bases between. Germline V gives CDR1 LGHNA, CDR2 YNFKEQ. This CDR3 is 14 amino acids long. The CDR3 bases are TGTGCCAGCAGCCAAGATCTGGTAGGCTACGAGCAGTACTTC. As protein: CASSQDLVGYEQYF.

The chain combines TRBV4-3 with TRBJ1-5; D uncertain. Trimming took off 1 base at V and 3 bases at J, with 16 bases between the two ends. The CDR3 loop spans 17 amino acids. Germline loops: CDR1 LGHNA, CDR2 YSLEER. The CDR3 here is CASSQGKIIGPNQPQHF. The DNA for the CDR3 is TGCGCCAGCAGCCAAGGGAAAATTATAGGTCCCAATCAGCCCCAGCATTTT.

The chain is built from TRBV15 and TRBJ2-1, with 9 bases matching TRBD2. The CDR3 is made up of 14 amino acids. Per the germline V gene, CDR1 is LNHNV and CDR2 is YYDKDF (reference sequence). Losses at the gene ends were 9 bases for V and 0 bases for J; bases not matched to a gene: 3. For the CDR3, the DNA is TGTGCCACGACTAGCGGTAGCTCCTACAATGAGCAGTTCTTC. Protein product: CATTSGSSYNEQFF.

This clone has a single count. The chain joins TRBV6-6 to TRBJ2-7; 9 nucleotides match TRBD2. Germline V gene data show CDR1 as MNHNY and CDR2 as SVGAGI (reference sequence). The CDR3 is made up of 14 amino acids. V shed 2 bases and J 4 bases; nucleotides not matched to a gene: 3. CDR3 residues: CASSYGGRGYEQYF. The DNA of the CDR3 is TGTGCCAGCAGTTACGGCGGGAGGGGGTACGAGCAGTACTTC.

The gene calls are TRBV5-6 and TRBJ1-5, with 7 bases that match TRBD1. Germline CDR1 is SGHDT and CDR2 is YYEEEE. This CDR3 region has 15 residues. The V gene end was trimmed by 0 bases and the J gene end by 7 bases; junction bases not matched to a gene: 7. The CDR3 DNA sequence: TGTGCCAGCAGCTTGGGACAGGGAGTTAGGCAGCCCCAGCATTTT. Translation: CASSLGQGVRQPQHF. Variable domain in full (rest from reference TRBV5-6 and TRBJ1-5): DAGVTQSPTHLIKTRGQQVTLRCSPKSGHDTVSWYQQALGQGPQFIFQYYEEEERQRGNFPDRFSGHQFPNYSSELNVNALLLGDSALYLCASSLGQGVRQPQHFGDGTRLSIL.

Comments on this clone: Other DNA sequences in this sample translate to the same CDR3. The chain couples TRBV27 to TRBJ1-2; D is perhaps TRBD1 (6 bases). The V end was cut by 2 bases, the J end by 8 bases, with 12 bases between. This CDR3 is 13 amino acids long. Germline CDR1 and CDR2: MNHEY and SMNVEV (reference sequence). In nucleotides, the CDR3 is TGTGCCAGCAGTTTACGGACAGAGGGGGGCTACACCTTC. Its translation: CASSLRTEGGYTF.

About this clone itself: Additional DNA sequences in this sample encode the identical CDR3. The V and J genes are TRBV25-1 and TRBJ2-2, with a tentative D call TRBD1 (6 bases). V lost 2 bases to trimming and J lost 7 bases, with 11 bases between them. Germline CDR1 reads MGHDK; CDR2 reads SYGVNS. The CDR3 is made up of 14 amino acids. CDR3 coding DNA: TGTGCCAGCAGTGAAAGGGGGTTTGGCGGGGAGCTGTTTTTT. The encoded protein is CASSERGFGGELFF.

This clone has more than one count but fewer than ten. CDR3 sequence reads: CASSTLDGSNEQYF. The CDR3 nucleotides read TGCGCCAGCAGCACTCTAGACGGGAGTAACGAGCAGTACTTC. V is TRBV5-1 and J is TRBJ2-7, with a possible D match to TRBD2 (6 bases). V lost 4 bases and J lost 5, with 16 bases in between. The CDR3 runs 14 residues. Germline lookup yields CDR1 SGHRS and CDR2 YFSETQ.

This clone was observed a single time. The chain joins TRBV11-2 to TRBJ2-3; possibly TRBD1 for D (5 bases). Trimming took 2 bases from V and 3 from J, leaving 12 bases between them. CDR1 and CDR2 from the germline V gene are SGHAT and FQNNGV. The CDR3 consists of 15 residues. The CDR3 loop is CASSLFQDKTDTQYF. The CDR3 bases are TGTGCCAGCAGCTTATTCCAGGACAAAACAGATACGCAGTATTTT.

The sample holds a few counts of this clone. V is TRBV10-3 and J is TRBJ2-7, with D maybe TRBD2 (5 bases). Germline values: CDR1 ENHRY, CDR2 SYGVKD. This CDR3 has 15 amino acids. The V end lost 0 bases, the J end lost 3 bases, and 12 bases lay between the germline ends. The CDR3 nucleotides read TGTGCCATCAGTGAGTCAGGACTGCGTGACTACGAGCAGTACTTC. It specifies CAISESGLRDYEQYF.

This sequence joins TRBV6-4 and TRBJ2-1; tentative D call: TRBD1 (6 bases). This CDR3 is built from 15 residues. Germline CDR1 reads MRHNA; CDR2 reads SNTAGT. The V end lost 3 bases, the J end lost 0 bases, and 9 bases lay between the germline ends. CDR3 in amino acids: CASSEGANSYNEQFF. CDR3 nucleotide sequence: TGTGCCAGCAGTGAGGGGGCAAACTCCTACAATGAGCAGTTCTTC.

The sample holds a few counts of this clone. The chain carries TRBV6-5 and TRBJ1-3; D ambiguous. Germline assignment: CDR1 MNHEY and CDR2 SVGAGI. This CDR3 comprises 14 residues. V shed 8 bases and J shed 0 bases, with 11 bases lying between them. The CDR3 loop is CASGEASSGNTIYF. In nucleotides, the CDR3 is TGTGCCAGCGGTGAGGCGAGCTCTGGAAACACCATATATTTT.

The chain combines TRBV15 with TRBJ1-1; no reliable D call. Between the trimmed V and J ends, which lost 3 bases and 3 bases, there was a span of 11 bases. The germline CDR1 and CDR2 sequences are LNHNV and YYDKDF (reference sequence). The CDR3 loop spans 14 amino acids. The CDR3 DNA sequence: TGTGCCACCAGCAGGTACCCACAGCACACTGAAGCTTTCTTT. Amino acid sequence: CATSRYPQHTEAFF.

The chain recombines TRBV4-2 with TRBJ2-7; D is unclear. V lost 0 bases and J lost 3, with 15 bases in between. This CDR3 has 16 residues. Germline V lookup: CDR1 LGHNA, CDR2 YNFKEQ. DNA of the CDR3: TGTGCCAGCAGCCAAGATGAGTACCCGGGTAACTACGAGCAGTACTTC. This translates into CASSQDEYPGNYEQYF.

The J gene is TRBJ1-1, the V gene TRBV15; 8 bases agree with TRBD1. In germline, CDR1 is LNHNV, CDR2 YYDKDF (reference sequence). The CDR3 totals 15 residues. Trimming at V came to 0 bases and at J to 4 bases, leaving 4 bases not matched to a gene. CDR3 bases: TGTGCCACCAGCAGAGAGGTGACAGGGGCCACTGAAGCTTTCTTT. Amino acid sequence: CATSREVTGATEAFF.

V usage is TRBV11-3 and J usage is TRBJ1-3; 7 nucleotides agree with TRBD1. CDR3 length: 14 amino acids. CDR1 is SGHNT and CDR2 is YENEEA in the germline V gene. V lost 5 bases to trimming and J lost 2 bases; unmatched junction nucleotides: 3. The CDR3 reads CASSQGGAGNTIYF. Here the CDR3 DNA reads TGTGCCAGCAGCCAAGGGGGCGCTGGAAACACCATATATTTT.

This chain links TRBV19 with TRBJ1-2; TRBD1 aligns across 9 bases. The germline V gene encodes CDR1 LNHDA and CDR2 SQIVND (reference sequence). This CDR3 comprises 15 residues. J was trimmed by 4 bases and V by 3 bases; bases with no gene match: 6. Written as DNA, the CDR3 is TGTGCCAGTAGTATGGACAGGGGACAAGTCTATGGCTACACCTTC. Translated: CASSMDRGQVYGYTF.

This clone was detected only once. The chain joins TRBV5-1 to TRBJ2-7; D gene unclear. Germline assignment: CDR1 SGHRS and CDR2 YFSETQ. Trimming cost V 0 bases and J 5 bases, with 3 bases left between them. CDR3 size: 11 residues. CDR3 in DNA: TGCGCCAGCAGCTTGGGACACGAGCAGTACTTC. Protein: CASSLGHEQYF. Using reference TRBV5-1 and TRBJ2-7 for the parts outside the CDR3, the full variable domain is KAGVTQTPRYLIKTRGQQVTLSCSPISGHRSVSWYQQTPGQGLQFLFEYFSETQRNKGNFPGRFSGRQFSNSRSEMNVSTLELGDSALYLCASSLGHEQYFGPGTRLTVT.

This sequence joins TRBV18 and TRBJ1-2, with 9 nucleotides matching TRBD1. CDR1 is KGHSH, CDR2 LQKENI, per germline. V shed 4 bases and J 3 bases; nucleotides not matched to a gene: 6. The CDR3 covers 15 residues. CDR3 in amino acids: CASSQQGASHYGYTF. The DNA for the CDR3 is TGTGCCAGCTCACAACAGGGGGCCAGCCACTATGGCTACACCTTC.

The V call is TRBV6-6, the J call TRBJ2-7, with unresolved D. The CDR3 totals 14 residues. Germline CDR1 reads MNHNY; CDR2 reads SVGAGI (reference sequence). Trimming removed 2 bases from V and 1 base from J, with 9 bases in between. CDR3 DNA sequence: TGTGCCAGCAGTTACGAGGACGGTTCCTACGAGCAGTACTTC. It is translated as CASSYEDGSYEQYF.

The chain couples TRBV5-1 to TRBJ2-7, with TRBD2 matching over 7 bases. Germline V gene lookup returns CDR1 SGHRS and CDR2 YFSETQ. The CDR3 is 15 residues long. The V segment lost 0 bases and the J segment 2 bases; nucleotides outside the gene matches: 5. As DNA, the CDR3 is TGCGCCAGCAGCTTGGTGGCTAGCGGTACCTACGAGCAGTACTTC. It specifies CASSLVASGTYEQYF.

Only one count was recorded for this clone. The rearrangement links TRBV6-1 to TRBJ2-2; D gene ambiguous. Germline values: CDR1 MNHNS, CDR2 SASEGT. V was clipped by 3 bases and J by 6 bases, with 14 bases between them. This CDR3 contains 15 residues. CDR3 protein: CASSDRWEGAGELFF. DNA of the CDR3: TGTGCCAGCAGTGATAGGTGGGAAGGAGCCGGGGAGCTGTTTTTT.

The chain has TRBV19 and TRBJ1-5; D uncertain. Trimming took off 9 bases at V and 4 bases at J, with 10 bases between the two ends. Germline CDR1 and CDR2: LNHDA and SQIVND (reference sequence). This CDR3 comprises 12 residues. The CDR3 nucleotides read TGTGCCAGCCGAGGTGGGAATCAGCCCCAGCATTTT. Its protein product is CASRGGNQPQHF. Full variable domain (rest looked up from reference TRBV19 and TRBJ1-5): DGGITQSPKYLFRKEGQNVTLSCEQNLNHDAMYWYRQDPGQGLRLIYYSQIVNDFQKGDIAEGYSVSREKKESFPLTVTSAQKNPTAFYLCASRGGNQPQHFGDGTRLSIL.

The chain carries TRBV5-6 and TRBJ2-1, with D perhaps matching TRBD1 (5 bases). CDR1 SGHDT and CDR2 YYEEEE come from the germline V gene. V lost 2 bases and J lost 12, with 12 bases in between. The CDR3 runs to 12 residues. The CDR3 coding sequence is TGTGCCAGCAGCTTTGCAGGGCAGCGGCAGTTCTTC. The encoded protein is CASSFAGQRQFF.

The chain is built from TRBV5-1 and TRBJ1-5; no firm D call. The V end was cut by 0 bases, the J end by 0 bases, with 7 bases between. CDR1 SGHRS and CDR2 YFSETQ come from the germline V gene. The CDR3 is made up of 15 amino acids. In DNA, the CDR3 is TGCGCCAGCAGCTTGGGGCAGAGTAGCAATCAGCCCCAGCATTTT. Residues: CASSLGQSSNQPQHF.

This rearrangement joins TRBV6-5 to TRBJ1-2, with 8 bases fitting TRBD1. This CDR3 comprises 15 residues. The V and J ends lost 7 bases and 4 bases, in that order; junction bases with no gene match: 11. Germline V gene data show CDR1 as MNHEY and CDR2 as SVGAGI. As DNA, the CDR3 is TGTGCCAGCATGAGTGGGGCAGGGGGCTCCTATGGCTACACCTTC. Translation gives CASMSGAGGSYGYTF.

The rearrangement uses TRBV5-6 and TRBJ1-1; D gene ambiguous. This CDR3 is 15 amino acids long. The V end was cut by 4 bases, the J end by 1 base, with 14 bases between. Germline V gene data show CDR1 as SGHDT and CDR2 as YYEEEE. CDR3 amino acids: CASSPAGFANTEAFF. In DNA, the CDR3 is TGTGCCAGCAGCCCCGCAGGCTTTGCGAACACTGAAGCTTTCTTT.

The CDR3 DNA sequence: TGTGCCAGTAGTATTTCGGGACAGGACCTGTTGGGTCGAACTGGAAACACCATATATTTT. It encodes CASSISGQDLLGRTGNTIYF. The V call is TRBV19, the J call TRBJ1-3; TRBD1 agrees at 8 bases. After removal of 3 bases from V and 2 bases from J, the junction contained 18 bases not matched to a gene. The V gene's germline CDR1 is LNHDA and CDR2 SQIVND (reference sequence). The CDR3 extends over 20 amino acids.

This clone was detected only once. J is TRBJ2-4 and V is TRBV28, with D maybe TRBD1 (5 bases). Germline V gene sequence: CDR1 MDHEN, CDR2 SYDVKM. Trimming pared 7 bases from V and 0 bases from J, leaving 13 bases between. This CDR3 contains 15 residues. The CDR3 loop reads CASTSQGVAKNIQYF. CDR3 DNA: TGTGCCAGCACCTCTCAAGGGGTAGCCAAAAACATTCAGTACTTC.